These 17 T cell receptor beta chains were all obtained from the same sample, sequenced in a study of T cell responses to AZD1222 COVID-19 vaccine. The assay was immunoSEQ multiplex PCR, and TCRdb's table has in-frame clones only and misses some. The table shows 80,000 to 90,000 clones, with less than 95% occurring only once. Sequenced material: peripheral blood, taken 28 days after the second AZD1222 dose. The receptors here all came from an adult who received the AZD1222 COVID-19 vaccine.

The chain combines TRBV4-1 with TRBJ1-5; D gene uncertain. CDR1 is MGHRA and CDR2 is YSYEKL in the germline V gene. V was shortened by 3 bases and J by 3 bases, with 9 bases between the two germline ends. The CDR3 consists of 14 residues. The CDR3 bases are TGCGCCAGCAGCCATGATGGTATCAATCAGCCCCAGCATTTT. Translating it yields CASSHDGINQPQHF.

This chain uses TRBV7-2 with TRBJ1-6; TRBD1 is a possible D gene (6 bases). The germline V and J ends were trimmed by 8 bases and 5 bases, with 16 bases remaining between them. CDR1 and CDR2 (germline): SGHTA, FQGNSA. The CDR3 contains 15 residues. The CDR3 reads CASSLWTADNSPLHF. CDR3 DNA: TGTGCCAGCTCCCTCTGGACAGCTGATAATTCACCCCTCCACTTT.

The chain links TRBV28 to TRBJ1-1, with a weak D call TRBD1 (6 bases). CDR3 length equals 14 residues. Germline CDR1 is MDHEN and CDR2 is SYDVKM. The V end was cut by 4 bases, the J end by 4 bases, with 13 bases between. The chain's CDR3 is CASSSGDRRTEAFF. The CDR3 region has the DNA TGTGCCAGCAGTTCAGGGGACCGTCGCACTGAAGCTTTCTTT.

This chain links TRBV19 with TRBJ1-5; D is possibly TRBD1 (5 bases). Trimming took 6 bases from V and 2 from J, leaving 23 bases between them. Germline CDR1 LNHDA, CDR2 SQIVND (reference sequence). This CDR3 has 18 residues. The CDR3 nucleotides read TGTGCCAGTAGATTAACCGGGACGGGCGTTGGTGGCAATCAGCCCCAGCATTTT. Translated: CASRLTGTGVGGNQPQHF.

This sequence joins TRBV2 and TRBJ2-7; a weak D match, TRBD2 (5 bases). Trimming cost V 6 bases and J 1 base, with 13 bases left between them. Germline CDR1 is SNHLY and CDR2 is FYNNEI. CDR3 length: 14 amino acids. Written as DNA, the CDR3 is TGTGCCAGCAGGGGATTAGGACTTTCCTACGAGCAGTACTTC. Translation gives CASRGLGLSYEQYF.

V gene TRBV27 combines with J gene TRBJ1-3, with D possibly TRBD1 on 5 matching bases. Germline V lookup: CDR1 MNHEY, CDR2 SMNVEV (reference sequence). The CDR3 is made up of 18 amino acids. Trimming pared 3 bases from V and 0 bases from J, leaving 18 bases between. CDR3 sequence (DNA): TGTGCCAGCAGTTTTCAGGGTTTGGCCTTGGGCTCTGGAAACACCATATATTTT. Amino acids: CASSFQGLALGSGNTIYF.

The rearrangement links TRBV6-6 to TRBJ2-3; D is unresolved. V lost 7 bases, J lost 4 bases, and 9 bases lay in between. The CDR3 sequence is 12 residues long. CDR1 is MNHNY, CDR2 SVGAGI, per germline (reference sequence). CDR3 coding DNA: TGTGCCAGCAAGGCCGAGGCAGATACGCAGTATTTT. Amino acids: CASKAEADTQYF.

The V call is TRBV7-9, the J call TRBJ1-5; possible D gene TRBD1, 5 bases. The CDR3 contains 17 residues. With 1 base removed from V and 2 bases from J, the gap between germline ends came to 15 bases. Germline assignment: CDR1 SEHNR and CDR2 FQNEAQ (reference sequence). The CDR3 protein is CASSLGDRARGNQPQHF. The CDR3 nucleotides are TGTGCCAGCAGCTTAGGGGACCGGGCACGGGGCAATCAGCCCCAGCATTTT.

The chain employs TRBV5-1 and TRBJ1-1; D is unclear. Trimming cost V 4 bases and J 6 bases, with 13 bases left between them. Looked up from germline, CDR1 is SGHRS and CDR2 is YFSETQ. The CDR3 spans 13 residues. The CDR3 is CASSPLGVSEAFF. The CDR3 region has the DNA TGCGCCAGCAGCCCCCTGGGTGTCTCTGAAGCTTTCTTT.

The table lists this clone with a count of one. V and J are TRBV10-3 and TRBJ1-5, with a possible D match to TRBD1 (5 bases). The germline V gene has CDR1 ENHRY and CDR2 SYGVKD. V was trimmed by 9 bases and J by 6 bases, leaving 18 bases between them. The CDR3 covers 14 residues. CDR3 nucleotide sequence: TGTGCCATAAGAACGGGGGAAGAAGGTCAGCCCCAGCATTTT. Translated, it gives CAIRTGEEGQPQHF.

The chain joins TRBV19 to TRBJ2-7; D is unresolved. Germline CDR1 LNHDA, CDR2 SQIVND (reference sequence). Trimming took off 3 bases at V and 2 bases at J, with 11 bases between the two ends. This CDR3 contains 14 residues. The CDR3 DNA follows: TGTGCCAGTAGTATTGTTGGACGAACCTACGAGCAGTACTTC. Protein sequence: CASSIVGRTYEQYF.

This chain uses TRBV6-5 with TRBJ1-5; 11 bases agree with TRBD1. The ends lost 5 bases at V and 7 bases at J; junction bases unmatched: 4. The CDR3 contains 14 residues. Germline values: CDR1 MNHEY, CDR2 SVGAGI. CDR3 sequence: CASSRDRGKQPQHF. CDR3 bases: TGTGCCAGCAGTCGGGACAGGGGGAAGCAGCCCCAGCATTTT.

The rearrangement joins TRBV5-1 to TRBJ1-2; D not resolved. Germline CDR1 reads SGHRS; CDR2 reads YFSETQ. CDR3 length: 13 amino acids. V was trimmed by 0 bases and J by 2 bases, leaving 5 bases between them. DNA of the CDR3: TGCGCCAGCAGCTTGGATGCGAACTATGGCTACACCTTC. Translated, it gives CASSLDANYGYTF.

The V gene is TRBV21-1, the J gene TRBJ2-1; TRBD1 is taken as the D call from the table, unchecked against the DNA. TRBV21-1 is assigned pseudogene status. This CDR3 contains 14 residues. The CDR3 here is CASSSRQVYNEQFF. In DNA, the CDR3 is TGTGCCAGCAGCAGCCGACAGGTCTACAATGAGCAGTTCTTC.

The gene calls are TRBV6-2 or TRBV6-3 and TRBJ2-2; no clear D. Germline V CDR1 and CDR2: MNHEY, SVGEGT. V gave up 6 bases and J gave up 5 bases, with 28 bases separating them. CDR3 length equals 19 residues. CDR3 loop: CASSSLSRTAGLRTGELFF. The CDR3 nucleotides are TGTGCCAGCAGCTCACTATCTAGAACCGCAGGCCTTAGGACCGGGGAGCTGTTTTTT.

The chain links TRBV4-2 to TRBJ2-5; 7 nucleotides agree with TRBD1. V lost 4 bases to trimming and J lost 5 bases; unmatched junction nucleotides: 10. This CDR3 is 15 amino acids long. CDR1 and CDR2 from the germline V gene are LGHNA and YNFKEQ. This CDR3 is CASSPRTGAWETQYF. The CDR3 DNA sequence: TGTGCCAGCAGCCCCAGGACAGGAGCTTGGGAGACCCAGTACTTC.

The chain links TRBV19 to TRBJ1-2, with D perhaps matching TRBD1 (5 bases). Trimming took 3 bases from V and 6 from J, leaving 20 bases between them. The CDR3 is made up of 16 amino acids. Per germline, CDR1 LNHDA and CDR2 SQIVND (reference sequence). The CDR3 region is CASSIGPGRPGDGYTF. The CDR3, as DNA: TGTGCCAGTAGTATCGGGCCGGGGCGCCCCGGAGATGGCTACACCTTC.